The source of this TCR beta chain is a study of cytomegalovirus exposure and HLA in healthy donors. This clone has a handful of counts. The length of the CDR3 is 14 residues. Per germline, CDR1 MNHNS and CDR2 SASEGT. V gave up 4 bases and J gave up 2 bases, with 9 bases separating them. Use of 60 Vbeta and 13 Jbeta primers characterized the PCR. Produced via immunoSEQ multiplex PCR; TCRdb's table is partial and in-frame only. The sample consists of roughly 150,000 clones, 65% to 70% of them appearing once. Sequencing used PBMCs. The V and J genes are TRBV6-1 and TRBJ1-5; possibly TRBD1 for D (6 bases). The source is a man aged 30 to 45 in good health and CMV-seropositive. CDR3 residues: CASSVYRGNQPQHF. In DNA form, the CDR3 reads TGTGCCAGCAGTGTATACAGGGGCAATCAGCCCCAGCATTTT.